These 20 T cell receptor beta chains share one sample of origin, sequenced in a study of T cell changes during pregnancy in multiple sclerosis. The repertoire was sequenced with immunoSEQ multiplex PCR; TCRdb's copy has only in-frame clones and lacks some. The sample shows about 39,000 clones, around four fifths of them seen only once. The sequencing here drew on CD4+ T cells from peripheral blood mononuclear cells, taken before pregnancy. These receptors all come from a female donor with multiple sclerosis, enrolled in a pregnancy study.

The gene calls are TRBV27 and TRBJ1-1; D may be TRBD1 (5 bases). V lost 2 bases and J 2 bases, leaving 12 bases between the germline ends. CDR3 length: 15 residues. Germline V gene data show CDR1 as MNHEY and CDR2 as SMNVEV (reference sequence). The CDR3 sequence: CASSLRTGFNTEAFF. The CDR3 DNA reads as TGTGCCAGCAGTTTACGCACAGGTTTTAACACTGAAGCTTTCTTT.

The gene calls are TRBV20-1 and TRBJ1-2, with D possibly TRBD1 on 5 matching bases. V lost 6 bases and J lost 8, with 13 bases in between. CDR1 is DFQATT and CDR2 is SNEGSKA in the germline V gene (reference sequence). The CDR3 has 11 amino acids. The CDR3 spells CSAIRVYGYTF. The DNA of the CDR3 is TGCAGTGCGATCAGGGTTTACGGCTACACCTTC.

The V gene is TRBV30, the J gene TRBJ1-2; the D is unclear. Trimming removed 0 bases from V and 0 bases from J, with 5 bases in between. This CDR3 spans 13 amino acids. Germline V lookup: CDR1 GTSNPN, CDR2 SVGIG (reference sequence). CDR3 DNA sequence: TGTGCCTGGAGTGTGCCAGCTAACTATGGCTACACCTTC. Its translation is CAWSVPANYGYTF. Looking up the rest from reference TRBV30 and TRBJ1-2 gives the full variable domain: SQTIHQWPATLVQPVGSPLSLECTVEGTSNPNLYWYRQAAGRGLQLLFYSVGIGQISSEVPQNLSASRPQDRQFILSSKKLLLSDSGFYLCAWSVPANYGYTFGSGTRLTVV.

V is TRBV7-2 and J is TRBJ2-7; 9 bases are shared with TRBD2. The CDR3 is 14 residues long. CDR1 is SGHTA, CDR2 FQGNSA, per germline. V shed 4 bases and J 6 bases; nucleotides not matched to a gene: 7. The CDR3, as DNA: TGTGCCAGCAGCTCTGTAGCGGGGGTGGGCGAGCAGTACTTC. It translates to CASSSVAGVGEQYF. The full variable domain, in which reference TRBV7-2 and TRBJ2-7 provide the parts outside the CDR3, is GAGVSQSPSNKVTEKGKDVELRCDPISGHTALYWYRQSLGQGLEFLIYFQGNSAPDKSGLPSDRFSAERTGGSVSTLTIQRTQQEDSAVYLCASSSVAGVGEQYFGPGTRLTVT.

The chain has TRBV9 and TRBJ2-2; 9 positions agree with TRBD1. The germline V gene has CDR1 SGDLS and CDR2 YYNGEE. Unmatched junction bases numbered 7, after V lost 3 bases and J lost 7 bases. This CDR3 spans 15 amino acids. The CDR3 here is CASSDRQGVFGELFF. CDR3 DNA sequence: TGTGCCAGCAGCGACCGACAGGGGGTTTTCGGGGAGCTGTTTTTT.

CDR3 DNA sequence: TGTGCCGCGGATAGCCCGGGAGAAGCAGATACGCAGTATTTT. Its translation is CAADSPGEADTQYF. The chain carries TRBV6-1 and TRBJ2-3, with D possibly matching TRBD2 (6 bases). The V end lost 11 bases, the J end lost 4 bases, and 19 bases lay between the germline ends. The CDR3 spans 14 residues. Germline V gene data show CDR1 as MNHNS and CDR2 as SASEGT.

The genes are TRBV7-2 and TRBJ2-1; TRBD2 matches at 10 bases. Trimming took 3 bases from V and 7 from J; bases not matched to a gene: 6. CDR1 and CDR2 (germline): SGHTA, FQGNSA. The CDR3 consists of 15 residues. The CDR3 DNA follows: TGTGCCAGCAGCTTGGTGGCTAGCGGGAGAAATGAGCAGTTCTTC. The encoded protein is CASSLVASGRNEQFF.

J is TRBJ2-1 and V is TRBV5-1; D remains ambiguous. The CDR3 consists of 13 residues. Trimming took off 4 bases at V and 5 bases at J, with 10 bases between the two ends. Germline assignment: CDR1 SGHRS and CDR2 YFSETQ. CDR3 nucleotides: TGCGCCAGCAGCCTAAAAACTAACAATGAGCAGTTCTTC. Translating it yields CASSLKTNNEQFF. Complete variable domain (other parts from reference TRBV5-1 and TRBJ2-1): KAGVTQTPRYLIKTRGQQVTLSCSPISGHRSVSWYQQTPGQGLQFLFEYFSETQRNKGNFPGRFSGRQFSNSRSEMNVSTLELGDSALYLCASSLKTNNEQFFGPGTRLTVL.

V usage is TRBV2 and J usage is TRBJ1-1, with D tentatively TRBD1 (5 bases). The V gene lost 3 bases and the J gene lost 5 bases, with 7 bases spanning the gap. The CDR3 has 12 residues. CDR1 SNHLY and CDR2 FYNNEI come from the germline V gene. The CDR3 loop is CASSEGGTEAFF. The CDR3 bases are TGTGCCAGCAGTGAGGGGGGGACTGAAGCTTTCTTT. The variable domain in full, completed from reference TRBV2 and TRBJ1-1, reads EPEVTQTPSHQVTQMGQEVILRCVPISNHLYFYWYRQILGQKVEFLVSFYNNEISEKSEIFDDQFSVERPDGSNFTLKIRSTKLEDSAMYFCASSEGGTEAFFGQGTRLTVV.

CDR3 DNA sequence: TGTGCCAGCAGTGAAGGGGGCGGGACTAGCTGGAGGTGGGAGCAGTTCTTC. Translation gives CASSEGGGTSWRWEQFF. The chain links TRBV6-1 to TRBJ2-1, with 9 bases that match TRBD2. Looked up from germline, CDR1 is MNHNS and CDR2 is SASEGT. The CDR3 extends over 17 amino acids. The V gene end was trimmed by 1 base and the J gene end by 10 bases; junction bases not matched to a gene: 14.

This CDR3 is CASSLAIRQVDTQYF. As DNA, the CDR3 is TGTGCCAGCAGCTTAGCGATCAGGCAGGTCGATACGCAGTATTTT. The chain recombines TRBV7-9 with TRBJ2-3; D is uncertain. V was clipped by 0 bases and J by 6 bases, with 13 bases between them. Germline CDR1 SEHNR, CDR2 FQNEAQ (reference sequence). This CDR3 contains 15 residues. The entire variable domain, with the rest obtained from reference TRBV7-9 and TRBJ2-3, is as follows: DTGVSQNPRHKITKRGQNVTFRCDPISEHNRLYWYRQTLGQGPEFLTYFQNEAQLEKSRLLSDRFSAERPKGSFSTLEIQRTEQGDSAMYLCASSLAIRQVDTQYFGPGTRLTVL.

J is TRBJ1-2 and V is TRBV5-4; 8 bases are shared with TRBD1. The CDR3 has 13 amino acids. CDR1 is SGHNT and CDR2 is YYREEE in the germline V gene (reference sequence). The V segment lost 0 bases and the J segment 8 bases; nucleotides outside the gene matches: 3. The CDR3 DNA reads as TGTGCCAGCAGCTTGGTATCAGGGGGCGGCTACACCTTC. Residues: CASSLVSGGGYTF.

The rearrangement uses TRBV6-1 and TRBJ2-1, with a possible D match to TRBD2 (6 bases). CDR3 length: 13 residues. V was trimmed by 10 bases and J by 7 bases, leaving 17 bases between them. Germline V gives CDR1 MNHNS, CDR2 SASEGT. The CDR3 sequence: CATFLAVGNEQFF. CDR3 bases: TGTGCCACATTCTTAGCGGTGGGGAATGAGCAGTTCTTC.

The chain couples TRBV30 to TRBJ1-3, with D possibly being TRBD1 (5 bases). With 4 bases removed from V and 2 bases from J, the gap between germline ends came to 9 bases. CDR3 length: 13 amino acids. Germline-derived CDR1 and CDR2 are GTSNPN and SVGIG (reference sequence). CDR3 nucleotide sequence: TGTGCCTGGACCCCAGGGCCTGGAAACACCATATATTTT. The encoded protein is CAWTPGPGNTIYF.

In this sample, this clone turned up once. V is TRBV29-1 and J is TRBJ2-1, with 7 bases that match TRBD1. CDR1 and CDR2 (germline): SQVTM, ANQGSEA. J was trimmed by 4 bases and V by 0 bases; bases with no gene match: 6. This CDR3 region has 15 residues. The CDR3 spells CSVEDSGTVYNEQFF. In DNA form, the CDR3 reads TGCAGCGTTGAAGATTCGGGGACAGTTTACAATGAGCAGTTCTTC.

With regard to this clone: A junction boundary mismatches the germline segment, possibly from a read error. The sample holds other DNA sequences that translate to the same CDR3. The CDR3 DNA sequence: TGTGCCAGCAGGATTGGGACAGGGGGAGGAGATACGCAATATTTT. It is translated as CASRIGTGGGDTQYF. This sequence joins TRBV2 and TRBJ2-3, with 11 bases matching TRBD1. CDR1 and CDR2 from the germline V gene are SNHLY and FYNNEI. This CDR3 has 15 residues.

The DNA for the CDR3 is TGTGTCTCGTCCGGGACAGGAACTAAAGGCTATGGCTACACCTTC. It yields the protein CVSSGTGTKGYGYTF. The chain employs TRBV2 and TRBJ1-2, with 8 bases matching TRBD1. CDR3 length: 15 residues. Per the germline V gene, CDR1 is SNHLY and CDR2 is FYNNEI.

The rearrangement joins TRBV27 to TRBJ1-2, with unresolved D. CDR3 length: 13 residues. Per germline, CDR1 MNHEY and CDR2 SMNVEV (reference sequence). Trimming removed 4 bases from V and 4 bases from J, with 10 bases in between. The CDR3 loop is CASSSGMGYGYTF. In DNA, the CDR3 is TGTGCCAGCAGTTCGGGGATGGGCTATGGCTACACCTTC.

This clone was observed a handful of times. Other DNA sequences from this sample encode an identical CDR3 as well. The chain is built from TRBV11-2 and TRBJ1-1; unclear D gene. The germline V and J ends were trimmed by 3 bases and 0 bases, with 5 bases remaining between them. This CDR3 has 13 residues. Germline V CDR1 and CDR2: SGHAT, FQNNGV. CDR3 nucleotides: TGTGCCAGCAGCTTTGGCCTGAACACTGAAGCTTTCTTT. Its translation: CASSFGLNTEAFF.

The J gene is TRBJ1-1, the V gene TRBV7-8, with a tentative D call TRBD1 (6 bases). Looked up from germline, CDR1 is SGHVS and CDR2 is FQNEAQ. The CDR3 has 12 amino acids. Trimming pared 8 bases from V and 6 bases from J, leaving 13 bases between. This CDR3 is CASGTGFAEAFF. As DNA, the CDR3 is TGTGCCAGCGGTACAGGGTTCGCTGAAGCTTTCTTT.